The present T cell receptor beta chain was sequenced within a study of blood T cell repertoires in COVID-19. Whole-study context: Whether acute or convalescent, the COVID-19 samples came from the United States, Italy and Spain. Sources were T cells, B-cell-depleted T cells, or PBMCs; the material itself was cDNA or gDNA.

Trimming removed 5 bases from V and 9 bases from J, with 20 bases in between. The germline CDR1 and CDR2 sequences are SGHTA and FQGNSA. The CDR3 contains 16 residues. Original processing notes: For nucleated cells, counts were estimated from reference gene primer amplification. The assay was immunoSEQ multiplex PCR, and TCRdb's table has in-frame clones only and misses some. Clone size and V and J calls were adopted from that table, with D and trimming inferred from the DNA. The sample has more than 150,000 clones, 70% to 90% seen once; the top ten hold around 10%. The sequenced sample was peripheral blood. The sequence was obtained from an elderly woman with acute or convalescent COVID-19. The V and J genes are TRBV7-2 and TRBJ1-6, with D perhaps TRBD1 (5 bases). The CDR3 region is CASSLSGGAGGSPLHF. The CDR3 DNA reads TGTGCCAGCAGCCTCTCGGGAGGGGCAGGAGGTTCACCCCTCCACTTT.